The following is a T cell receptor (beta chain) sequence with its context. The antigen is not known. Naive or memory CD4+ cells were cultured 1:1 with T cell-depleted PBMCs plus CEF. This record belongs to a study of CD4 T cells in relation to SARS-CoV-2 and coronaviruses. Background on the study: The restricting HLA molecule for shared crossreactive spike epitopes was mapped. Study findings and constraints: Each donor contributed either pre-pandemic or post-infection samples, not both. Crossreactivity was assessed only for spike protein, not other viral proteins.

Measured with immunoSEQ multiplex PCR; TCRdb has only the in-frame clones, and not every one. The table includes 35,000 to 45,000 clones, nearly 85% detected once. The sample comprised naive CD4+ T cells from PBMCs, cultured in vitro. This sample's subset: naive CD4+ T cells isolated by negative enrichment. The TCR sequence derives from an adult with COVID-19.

DNA for the CDR3: TGTGCCAGTAGAAGGAGCGGGAATTTCGAGCAGTACTTC. Translating gives CASRRSGNFEQYF. The chain combines TRBV19 with TRBJ2-7, with 7 bases matching TRBD2. Germline CDR1 LNHDA, CDR2 SQIVND (reference sequence). V was clipped by 6 bases and J by 6 bases; unmatched bases: 8. The CDR3 loop spans 13 amino acids.